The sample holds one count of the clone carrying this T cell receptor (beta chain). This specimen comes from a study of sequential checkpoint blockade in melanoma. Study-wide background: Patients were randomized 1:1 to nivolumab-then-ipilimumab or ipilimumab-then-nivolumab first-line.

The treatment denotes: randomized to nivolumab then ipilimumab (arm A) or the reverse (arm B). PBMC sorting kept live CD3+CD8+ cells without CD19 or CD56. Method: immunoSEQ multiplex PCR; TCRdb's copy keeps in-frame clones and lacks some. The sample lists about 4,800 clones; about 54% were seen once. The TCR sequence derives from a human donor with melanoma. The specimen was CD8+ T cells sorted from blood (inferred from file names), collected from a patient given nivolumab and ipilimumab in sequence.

The CDR3 DNA is TGTGCCAGTAGTTCTGACAGGGAAATCTACAATGAGCAGTTCTTC. Encoded protein: CASSSDREIYNEQFF. The chain employs TRBV19 and TRBJ2-1; 7 nucleotides line up with TRBD1. V lost 5 bases to trimming and J lost 3 bases; unmatched junction nucleotides: 7. The CDR3 sequence is 15 residues long. The germline CDR1 and CDR2 sequences are LNHDA and SQIVND (reference sequence). The full variable domain, its missing parts supplied by reference TRBV19 and TRBJ2-1, is DGGITQSPKYLFRKEGQNVTLSCEQNLNHDAMYWYRQDPGQGLRLIYYSQIVNDFQKGDIAEGYSVSREKKESFPLTVTSAQKNPTAFYLCASSSDREIYNEQFFGPGTRLTVL.